Reported below is one T cell receptor (beta chain). Its target is not known. These data are taken from a study of shared clonotypes between healthy human individuals. Study-wide points: Some naive CD4 clonotypes, around 5%, turned up in common across a handful of donors.

Data came from immunoSEQ multiplex PCR; TCRdb stores just in-frame clones and leaves some out. This repertoire shows about 2.4 million clones, approximately 90% found once; its top ten account for roughly 0.14%. Adult donors, all healthy and HIV-negative, had no recent acute infections or vaccinations. The source is a man aged 18 to 29 in good health. The sequenced material came from naive CD4+ T cells sorted from blood. Subset: CD45RA+ positively selected.

The CDR3 region has the DNA TGTGCCAGCAGTCCCCTTGAACCAGCGGGATCCGCAGACAATGAGCAGTTCTTC. It codes for CASSPLEPAGSADNEQFF. The gene calls are TRBV2 and TRBJ2-1, with TRBD2 identical over 7 bases. Unmatched junction bases numbered 18, after V lost 5 bases and J lost 5 bases. The CDR3 covers 18 residues. Germline CDR1 reads SNHLY; CDR2 reads FYNNEI. Together with reference TRBV2 and TRBJ2-1, the CDR3 gives the full variable domain: EPEVTQTPSHQVTQMGQEVILRCVPISNHLYFYWYRQILGQKVEFLVSFYNNEISEKSEIFDDQFSVERPDGSNFTLKIRSTKLEDSAMYFCASSPLEPAGSADNEQFFGPGTRLTVL.